The 2 T cell receptor beta chains in this list originate from one sample, sequenced in a study of control samples from healthy donors and cancer patients. Repertoires were generated with immunoSEQ multiplex PCR, while TCRdb's copy carries only in-frame clones and drops some. The profile covers 100,000 to 150,000 clones, with about 90% appearing a single time and 1.5% to 2% taken by the ten largest. Material for sequencing was blood. These receptors were taken from a man in his late teens or twenties in good health.

This clone was seen a single time. The V and J genes are TRBV19 and TRBJ1-2, with D hard to call. Germline-derived CDR1 and CDR2 are LNHDA and SQIVND (reference sequence). This CDR3 is 15 amino acids long. Trimming cost V 4 bases and J 0 bases, with 12 bases left between them. CDR3 nucleotides: TGTGCCAGTAGTACAAGGTTGGGAGCTAACTATGGCTACACCTTC. Amino acid sequence: CASSTRLGANYGYTF.

This clone was recorded once. The chain joins TRBV10-3 to TRBJ1-2; 7 positions match TRBD1. The trim removed 2 bases at V and 6 bases at J, leaving 9 bases unmatched. CDR3 length: 15 residues. Germline loops: CDR1 ENHRY, CDR2 SYGVKD. The CDR3 bases are TGTGCCATCAGTGAGGCGTACAGGGGTTCGGATGGCTACACCTTC. Protein: CAISEAYRGSDGYTF.